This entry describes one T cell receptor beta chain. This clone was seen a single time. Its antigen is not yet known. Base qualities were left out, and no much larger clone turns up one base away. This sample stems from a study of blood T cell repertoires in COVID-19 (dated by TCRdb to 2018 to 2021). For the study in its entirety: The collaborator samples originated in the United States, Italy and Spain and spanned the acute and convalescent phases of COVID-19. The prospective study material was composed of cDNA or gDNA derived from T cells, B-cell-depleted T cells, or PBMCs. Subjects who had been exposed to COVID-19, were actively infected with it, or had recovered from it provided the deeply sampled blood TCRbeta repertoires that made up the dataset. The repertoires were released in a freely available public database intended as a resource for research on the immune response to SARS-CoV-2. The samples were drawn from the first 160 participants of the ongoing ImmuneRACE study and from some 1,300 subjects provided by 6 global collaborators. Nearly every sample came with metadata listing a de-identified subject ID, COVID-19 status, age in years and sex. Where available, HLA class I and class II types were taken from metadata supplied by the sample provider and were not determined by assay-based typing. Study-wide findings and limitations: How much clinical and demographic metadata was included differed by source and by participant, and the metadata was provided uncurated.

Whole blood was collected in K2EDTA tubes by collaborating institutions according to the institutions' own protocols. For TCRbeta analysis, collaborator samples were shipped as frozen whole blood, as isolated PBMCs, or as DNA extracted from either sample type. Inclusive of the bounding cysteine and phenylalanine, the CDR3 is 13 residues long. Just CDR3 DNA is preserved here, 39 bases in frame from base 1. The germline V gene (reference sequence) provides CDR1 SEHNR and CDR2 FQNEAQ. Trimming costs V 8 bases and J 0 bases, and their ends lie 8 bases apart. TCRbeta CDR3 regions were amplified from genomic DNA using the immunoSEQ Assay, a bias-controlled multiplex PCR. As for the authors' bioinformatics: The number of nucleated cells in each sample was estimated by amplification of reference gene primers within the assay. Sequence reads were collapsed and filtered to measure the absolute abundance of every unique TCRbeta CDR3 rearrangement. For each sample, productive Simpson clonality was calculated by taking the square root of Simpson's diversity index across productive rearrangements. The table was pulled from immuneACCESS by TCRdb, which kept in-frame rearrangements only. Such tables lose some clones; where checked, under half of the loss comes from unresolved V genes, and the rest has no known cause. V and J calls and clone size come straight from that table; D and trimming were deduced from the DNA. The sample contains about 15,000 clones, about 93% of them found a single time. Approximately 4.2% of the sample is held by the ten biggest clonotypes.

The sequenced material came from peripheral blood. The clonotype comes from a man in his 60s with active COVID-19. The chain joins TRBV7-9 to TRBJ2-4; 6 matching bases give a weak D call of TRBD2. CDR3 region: CASAGLAKNIQYF. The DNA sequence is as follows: TGTGCCAGCGCGGGACTAGCCAAAAACATTCAGTACTTC. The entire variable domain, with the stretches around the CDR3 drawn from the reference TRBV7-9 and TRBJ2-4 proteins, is DTGVSQNPRHKITKRGQNVTFRCDPISEHNRLYWYRQTLGQGPEFLTYFQNEAQLEKSRLLSDRFSAERPKGSFSTLEIQRTEQGDSAMYLCASAGLAKNIQYFGAGTRLSVL.